Following are 10 T cell receptor beta chains from one sample sequenced in a study of cytomegalovirus exposure and HLA in healthy donors. PCR amplification relied on 60 Vbeta primers (plus 13 Jbeta primers). The repertoire was sequenced with immunoSEQ multiplex PCR; TCRdb's copy has only in-frame clones and lacks some. The sample holds over 110,000 clones, over 75% seen once. Source material: PBMCs. The receptors come from a male donor in good health and CMV-seronegative.

V and J are TRBV9 and TRBJ2-1, with 7 nucleotides matching TRBD2. In germline, CDR1 is SGDLS, CDR2 YYNGEE. The CDR3 is 15 residues long. V shed 0 bases, J shed 9 bases, and the junction held 9 bases outside the gene matches. CDR3 sequence reads: CASSVVAGEGSEQFF. The CDR3 DNA follows: TGTGCCAGCAGCGTAGTTGCGGGAGAGGGAAGTGAGCAGTTCTTC.

The chain recombines TRBV28 with TRBJ2-7, with 7 bases fitting TRBD2. The V segment lost 5 bases and the J segment 5 bases; nucleotides outside the gene matches: 3. CDR1 and CDR2 (germline): MDHEN, SYDVKM. This CDR3 comprises 12 residues. CDR3 nucleotides: TGTGCCAGCAGTATGACTAGCAACGAGCAGTACTTC. It codes for CASSMTSNEQYF.

This chain joins TRBV27 and TRBJ2-7; the D gene is possibly TRBD1 (6 bases). The CDR3 covers 13 residues. Germline V lookup: CDR1 MNHEY, CDR2 SMNVEV (reference sequence). Trimming removed 6 bases at V and 9 bases at J, with 18 bases between. The CDR3 loop is CASSRFAGRGQYF. The CDR3 coding sequence is TGTGCCAGCAGCCGATTTGCGGGCAGGGGGCAGTACTTC.

This rearrangement joins TRBV5-1 to TRBJ2-7, with 10 positions matching TRBD2. Looked up from germline, CDR1 is SGHRS and CDR2 is YFSETQ. The CDR3 spans 14 residues. V shed 3 bases, J shed 7 bases, and the junction held 7 bases outside the gene matches. The CDR3 nucleotides are TGCGCCAGCAGCTCACTAGCGGGAAGTGAAGAGCAGTACTTC. This gives the protein CASSSLAGSEEQYF.

The J gene is TRBJ2-5, the V gene TRBV4-3; possibly TRBD2 for D (5 bases). V lost 1 base and J lost 7, with 10 bases in between. From germline, CDR1 is LGHNA and CDR2 YSLEER. This CDR3 has 13 amino acids. The chain's CDR3 is CASSQGLAGTQYF. In DNA, the CDR3 is TGCGCCAGCAGCCAAGGCCTCGCGGGGACCCAGTACTTC.

The chain combines TRBV27 with TRBJ2-7; 9 bases fit TRBD1. V shed 9 bases and J 7 bases; nucleotides not matched to a gene: 10. This CDR3 spans 13 amino acids. The germline V gene has CDR1 MNHEY and CDR2 SMNVEV (reference sequence). This chain's CDR3 is CASTGTGFGEQYF. In nucleotides, the CDR3 is TGTGCCAGTACCGGGACAGGGTTCGGGGAGCAGTACTTC.

This clone came up a few times. The chain is built from TRBV7-8 and TRBJ2-7, with a weak D call TRBD2 (5 bases). Trimming cost V 3 bases and J 2 bases, with 11 bases left between them. The germline V gene has CDR1 SGHVS and CDR2 FQNEAQ. There are 14 residues in the CDR3. CDR3 sequence: CASSFSAYPYEQYF. The CDR3 DNA reads as TGTGCCAGCAGCTTTAGCGCTTACCCCTACGAGCAGTACTTC.

V gene TRBV25-1 combines with J gene TRBJ2-1; TRBD2 is a possible D gene (5 bases). The germline V and J ends were trimmed by 1 base and 5 bases, with 9 bases remaining between them. This CDR3 comprises 14 residues. The germline V gene has CDR1 MGHDK and CDR2 SYGVNS. CDR3 sequence: CASSEWERHNEQFF. In DNA, the CDR3 is TGTGCCAGCAGTGAATGGGAGCGTCACAATGAGCAGTTCTTC.

The DNA of the CDR3 is TGTGCCAGCAGCGGGCTAGCGGTTTACAATGAGCAGTTCTTC. Its protein product is CASSGLAVYNEQFF. This chain joins TRBV9 and TRBJ2-1; 7 bases align to TRBD2. From germline, CDR1 is SGDLS and CDR2 YYNGEE. CDR3 length equals 14 residues. V was pared by 3 bases and J by 4 bases, with 4 bases of the junction left unmatched.

The chain joins TRBV6-1 to TRBJ1-1; tentatively, D is TRBD1 (5 bases). The ends were cut back, 5 bases at V and 4 bases at J, with 14 bases in the middle. CDR3 size: 14 residues. Per germline, CDR1 MNHNS and CDR2 SASEGT. CDR3 protein: CASSWDSPGTEAFF. The CDR3 DNA reads as TGTGCCAGCAGTTGGGACTCTCCGGGCACTGAAGCTTTCTTT.